This T cell receptor beta chain was identified during a study of tumor and adjacent non-tumor tissue in lung cancer. Study information: Aged roughly 31 to 76 years, patients included 9 to 11 men and 5 women with stage I to III disease.

The study's findings and limits: Compared with tumor, normal lung showed significantly lower TCR diversity. Normal lung showed higher cumulative top 100 clone frequency than tumor.

This clonotype appeared many times. What it recognizes is unknown. Three rounds of nested PCR, following a modified ARM-PCR protocol, produced the TCRbeta library. Each CDR3 protein gets one entry after TCRdb re-called the multiplex PCR reads with MiXCR. The table lists some 100,000 distinct CDR3 sequences, about 60% of them singletons. No cell sorting was done before RNA was extracted from the tissue. The normal lung tissue was taken more than 3 cm from the tumor edge. This receptor was identified in a man younger than 45 with non-small cell lung cancer. The sample taken for sequencing was distant non-tumor lung tissue.

As DNA, the CDR3 is TGTGCCAGCAGCCCCGACAGGGGATACGGCTACACCTTC. It encodes CASSPDRGYGYTF. J is TRBJ1-2 and V is TRBV6-5, with 8 bases identical to TRBD1. V gave up 6 bases and J gave up 8 bases; unmatched junction bases: 8. The CDR3 totals 13 residues. In germline, CDR1 is MNHEY, CDR2 SVGAGI.